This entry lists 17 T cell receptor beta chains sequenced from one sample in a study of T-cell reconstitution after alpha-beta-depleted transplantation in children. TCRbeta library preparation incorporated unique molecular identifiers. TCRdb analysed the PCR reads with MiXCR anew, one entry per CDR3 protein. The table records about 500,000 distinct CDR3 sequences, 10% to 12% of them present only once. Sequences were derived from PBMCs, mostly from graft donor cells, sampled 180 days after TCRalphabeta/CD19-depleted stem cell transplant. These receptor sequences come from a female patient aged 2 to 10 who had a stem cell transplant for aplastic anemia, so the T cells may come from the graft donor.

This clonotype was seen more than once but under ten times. The DNA for the CDR3 is TGTGCCAGCAGTCGCGGGACCCTGGACGAGCAGTACTTC. Protein product: CASSRGTLDEQYF. V gene TRBV6-1 combines with J gene TRBJ2-7, with a tentative D call TRBD2 (6 bases). Germline assignment: CDR1 MNHNS and CDR2 SASEGT. This CDR3 spans 13 amino acids. The V end was cut by 5 bases, the J end by 5 bases, with 13 bases between.

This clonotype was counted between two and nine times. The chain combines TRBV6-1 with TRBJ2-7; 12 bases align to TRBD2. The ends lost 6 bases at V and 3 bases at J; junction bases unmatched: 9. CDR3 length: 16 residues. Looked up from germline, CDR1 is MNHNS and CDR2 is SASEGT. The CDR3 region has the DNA TGTGCCAGCAGGCTCTATTGGACTAGCGGGAACTACGAGCAGTACGTC. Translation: CASRLYWTSGNYEQYV.

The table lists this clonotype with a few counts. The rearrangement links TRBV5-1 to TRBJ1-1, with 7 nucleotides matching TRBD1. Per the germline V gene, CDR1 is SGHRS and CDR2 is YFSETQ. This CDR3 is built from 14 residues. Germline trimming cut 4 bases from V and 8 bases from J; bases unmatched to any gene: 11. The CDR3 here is CASSGTGTASEAFF. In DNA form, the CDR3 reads TGCGCCAGCAGCGGCACCGGGACAGCCTCCGAAGCTTTCTTT.

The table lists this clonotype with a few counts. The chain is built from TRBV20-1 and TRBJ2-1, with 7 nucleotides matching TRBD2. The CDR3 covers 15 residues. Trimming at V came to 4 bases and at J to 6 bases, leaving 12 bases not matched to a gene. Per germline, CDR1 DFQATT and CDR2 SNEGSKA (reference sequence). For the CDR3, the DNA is TGCAGTGCTAATAATTTAGCGGGTGCCGGCAATGAGCAGTTCTTC. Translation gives CSANNLAGAGNEQFF.

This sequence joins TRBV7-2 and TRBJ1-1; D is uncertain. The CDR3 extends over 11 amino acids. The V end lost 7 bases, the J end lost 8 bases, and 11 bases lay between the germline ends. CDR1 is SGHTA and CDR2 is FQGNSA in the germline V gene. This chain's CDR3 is CASTPVGEAFF. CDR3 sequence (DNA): TGTGCCAGCACCCCGGTGGGGGAAGCTTTCTTT.

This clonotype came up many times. The CDR3 here is CASSFTIAGSYNEQFF. CDR3 bases: TGCGCCAGCAGCTTTACGATAGCGGGCTCCTACAATGAGCAGTTCTTC. The chain has TRBV5-1 and TRBJ2-1, with 7 bases identical to TRBD2. The CDR3 has 16 residues. Looked up from germline, CDR1 is SGHRS and CDR2 is YFSETQ. The ends lost 2 bases at V and 0 bases at J; junction bases unmatched: 5.

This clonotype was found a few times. The CDR3 is CASSQELPDTQYF. The CDR3 region has the DNA TGTGCCAGCAGCCAAGAGTTACCAGATACGCAGTATTTT. The chain has TRBV4-2 and TRBJ2-3; D call uncertain. V was clipped by 0 bases and J by 4 bases, with 5 bases between them. The CDR3 is 13 amino acids. In germline, CDR1 is LGHNA, CDR2 YNFKEQ.

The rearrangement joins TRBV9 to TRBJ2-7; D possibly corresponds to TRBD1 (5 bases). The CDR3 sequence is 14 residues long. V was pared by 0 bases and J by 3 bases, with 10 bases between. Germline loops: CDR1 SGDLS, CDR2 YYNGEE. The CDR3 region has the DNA TGTGCCAGCAGCGTAGGGCAGGGTATCTACGAGCAGTACTTC. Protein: CASSVGQGIYEQYF.

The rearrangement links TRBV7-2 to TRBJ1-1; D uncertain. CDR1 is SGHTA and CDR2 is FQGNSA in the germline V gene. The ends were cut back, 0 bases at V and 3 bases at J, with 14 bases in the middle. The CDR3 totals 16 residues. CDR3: CASSLANRHRDTEAFF. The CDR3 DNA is TGTGCCAGCAGCTTAGCGAACAGACACCGGGACACTGAAGCTTTCTTT.

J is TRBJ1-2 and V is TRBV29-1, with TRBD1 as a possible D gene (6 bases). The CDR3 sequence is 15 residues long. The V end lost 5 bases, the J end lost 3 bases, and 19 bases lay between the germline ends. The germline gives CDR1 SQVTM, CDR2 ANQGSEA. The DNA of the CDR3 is TGCAGCGTTTCTCCCGTAGGGGGGGTGGACTATGGCTACACCTTC. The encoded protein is CSVSPVGGVDYGYTF.

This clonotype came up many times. The CDR3, as DNA: TGTGCCAGCAGTTCGCCCCCGGGACTAGCGGGATCCTACGAGCAGTACGTC. Amino acid sequence: CASSSPPGLAGSYEQYV. This rearrangement joins TRBV28 to TRBJ2-7, with 13 bases that match TRBD2. The J segment lost 1 base and the V segment lost 4 bases, leaving 7 bases of the junction unmatched. The CDR3 covers 17 residues. Germline values: CDR1 MDHEN, CDR2 SYDVKM.

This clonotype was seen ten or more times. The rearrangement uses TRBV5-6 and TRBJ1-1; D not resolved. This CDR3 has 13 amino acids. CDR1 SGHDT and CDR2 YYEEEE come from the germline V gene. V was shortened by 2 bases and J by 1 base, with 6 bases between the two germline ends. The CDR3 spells CASSFKANTEAFF. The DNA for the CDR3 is TGTGCCAGCAGCTTTAAGGCGAACACTGAAGCTTTCTTT.

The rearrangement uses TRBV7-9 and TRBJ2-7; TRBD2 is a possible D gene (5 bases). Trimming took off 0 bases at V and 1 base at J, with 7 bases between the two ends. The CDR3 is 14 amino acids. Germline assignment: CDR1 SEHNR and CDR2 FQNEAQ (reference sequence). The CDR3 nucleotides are TGTGCCAGCAGCTTAGCGCCGGGGTCCTACGAGCAGTACGTC. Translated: CASSLAPGSYEQYV.

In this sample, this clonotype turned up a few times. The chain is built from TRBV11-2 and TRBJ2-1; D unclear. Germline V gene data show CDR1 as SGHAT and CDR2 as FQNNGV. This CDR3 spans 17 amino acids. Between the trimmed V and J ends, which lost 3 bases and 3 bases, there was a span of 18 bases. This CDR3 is CASSFRLTKYSYNEQFF. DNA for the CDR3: TGTGCCAGCAGCTTTAGACTCACCAAATACAGCTACAATGAGCAGTTCTTC. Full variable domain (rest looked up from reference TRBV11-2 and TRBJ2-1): EAGVAQSPRYKIIEKRQSVAFWCNPISGHATLYWYQQILGQGPKLLIQFQNNGVVDDSQLPKDRFSAERLKGVDSTLKIQPAKLEDSAVYLCASSFRLTKYSYNEQFFGPGTRLTVL.

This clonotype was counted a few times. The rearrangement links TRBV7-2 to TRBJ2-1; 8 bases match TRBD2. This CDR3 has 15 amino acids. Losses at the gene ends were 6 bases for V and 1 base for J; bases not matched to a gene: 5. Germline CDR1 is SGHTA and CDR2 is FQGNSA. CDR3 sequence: CASSRGGGSYNEQFF. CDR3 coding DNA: TGTGCCAGCAGTCGGGGGGGCGGGTCCTACAATGAGCAGTTCTTC.

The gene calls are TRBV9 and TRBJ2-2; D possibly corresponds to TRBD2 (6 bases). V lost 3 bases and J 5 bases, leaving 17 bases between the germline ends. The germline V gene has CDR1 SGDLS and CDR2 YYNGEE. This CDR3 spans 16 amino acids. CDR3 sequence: CASSGGGGVETGELFF. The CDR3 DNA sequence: TGTGCCAGCAGCGGTGGCGGAGGGGTGGAGACCGGGGAGCTGTTTTTT.

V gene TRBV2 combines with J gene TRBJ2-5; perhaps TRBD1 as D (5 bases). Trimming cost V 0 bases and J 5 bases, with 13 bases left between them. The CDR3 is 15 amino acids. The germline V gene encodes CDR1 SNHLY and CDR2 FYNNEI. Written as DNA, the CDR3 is TGTGCCAGCAGTGAAGCGCTTCAGGGTATCGAGACCCAGTACTTC. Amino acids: CASSEALQGIETQYF.